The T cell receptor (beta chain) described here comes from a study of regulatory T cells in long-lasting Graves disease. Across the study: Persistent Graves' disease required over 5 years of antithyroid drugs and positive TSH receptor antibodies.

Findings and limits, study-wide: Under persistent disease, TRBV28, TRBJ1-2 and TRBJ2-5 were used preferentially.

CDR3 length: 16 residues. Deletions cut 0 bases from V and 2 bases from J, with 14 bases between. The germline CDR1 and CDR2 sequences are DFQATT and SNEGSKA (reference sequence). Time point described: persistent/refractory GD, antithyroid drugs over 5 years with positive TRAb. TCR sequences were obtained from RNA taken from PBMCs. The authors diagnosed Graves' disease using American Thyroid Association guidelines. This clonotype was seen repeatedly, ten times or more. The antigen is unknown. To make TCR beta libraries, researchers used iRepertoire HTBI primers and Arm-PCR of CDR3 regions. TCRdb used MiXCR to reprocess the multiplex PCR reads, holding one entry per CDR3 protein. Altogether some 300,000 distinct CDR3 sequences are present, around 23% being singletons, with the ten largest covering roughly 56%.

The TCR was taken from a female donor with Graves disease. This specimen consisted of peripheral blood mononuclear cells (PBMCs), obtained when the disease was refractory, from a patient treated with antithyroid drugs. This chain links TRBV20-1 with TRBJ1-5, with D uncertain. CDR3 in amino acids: CSAREEEWDGNQPQHF. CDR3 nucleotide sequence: TGCAGTGCTAGAGAGGAAGAATGGGATGGCAATCAGCCCCAGCATTTT.